This TCR beta chain was sequenced for a study of T cells in Graves' hyperthyroidism and ophthalmopathy. Study-level findings and limits: Most thyroid clonotypes that were expanded above 0.001 also turned up in blood.

The CDR3 covers 10 residues. CDR1 and CDR2 (germline): ENHRY, SYGVKD. The V gene lost 5 bases and the J gene lost 15 bases, with 8 bases spanning the gap. Template material for amplifying TCR beta CDR3 regions consisted of RNA transcripts. Carried out on the TCR CDR3, a first-round RT-PCR used the HTBI primer set. TCRdb re-called the multiplex PCR reads with MiXCR, one entry per CDR3 protein. This sample has around 700,000 distinct CDR3 sequences; around 40% occur once, and the top ten carry roughly 31%. About this clonotype: Its target is unknown.

The sample consisted of blood. The V gene is TRBV10-3, the J gene TRBJ2-6; tentatively, D is TRBD2 (5 bases). The clonotype originates from a woman aged 35 to 49 with Graves' hyperthyroidism. CDR3 bases: TGTGCCATCAGTCAGGAGGACCTGACTTTC. This gives the protein CAISQEDLTF.